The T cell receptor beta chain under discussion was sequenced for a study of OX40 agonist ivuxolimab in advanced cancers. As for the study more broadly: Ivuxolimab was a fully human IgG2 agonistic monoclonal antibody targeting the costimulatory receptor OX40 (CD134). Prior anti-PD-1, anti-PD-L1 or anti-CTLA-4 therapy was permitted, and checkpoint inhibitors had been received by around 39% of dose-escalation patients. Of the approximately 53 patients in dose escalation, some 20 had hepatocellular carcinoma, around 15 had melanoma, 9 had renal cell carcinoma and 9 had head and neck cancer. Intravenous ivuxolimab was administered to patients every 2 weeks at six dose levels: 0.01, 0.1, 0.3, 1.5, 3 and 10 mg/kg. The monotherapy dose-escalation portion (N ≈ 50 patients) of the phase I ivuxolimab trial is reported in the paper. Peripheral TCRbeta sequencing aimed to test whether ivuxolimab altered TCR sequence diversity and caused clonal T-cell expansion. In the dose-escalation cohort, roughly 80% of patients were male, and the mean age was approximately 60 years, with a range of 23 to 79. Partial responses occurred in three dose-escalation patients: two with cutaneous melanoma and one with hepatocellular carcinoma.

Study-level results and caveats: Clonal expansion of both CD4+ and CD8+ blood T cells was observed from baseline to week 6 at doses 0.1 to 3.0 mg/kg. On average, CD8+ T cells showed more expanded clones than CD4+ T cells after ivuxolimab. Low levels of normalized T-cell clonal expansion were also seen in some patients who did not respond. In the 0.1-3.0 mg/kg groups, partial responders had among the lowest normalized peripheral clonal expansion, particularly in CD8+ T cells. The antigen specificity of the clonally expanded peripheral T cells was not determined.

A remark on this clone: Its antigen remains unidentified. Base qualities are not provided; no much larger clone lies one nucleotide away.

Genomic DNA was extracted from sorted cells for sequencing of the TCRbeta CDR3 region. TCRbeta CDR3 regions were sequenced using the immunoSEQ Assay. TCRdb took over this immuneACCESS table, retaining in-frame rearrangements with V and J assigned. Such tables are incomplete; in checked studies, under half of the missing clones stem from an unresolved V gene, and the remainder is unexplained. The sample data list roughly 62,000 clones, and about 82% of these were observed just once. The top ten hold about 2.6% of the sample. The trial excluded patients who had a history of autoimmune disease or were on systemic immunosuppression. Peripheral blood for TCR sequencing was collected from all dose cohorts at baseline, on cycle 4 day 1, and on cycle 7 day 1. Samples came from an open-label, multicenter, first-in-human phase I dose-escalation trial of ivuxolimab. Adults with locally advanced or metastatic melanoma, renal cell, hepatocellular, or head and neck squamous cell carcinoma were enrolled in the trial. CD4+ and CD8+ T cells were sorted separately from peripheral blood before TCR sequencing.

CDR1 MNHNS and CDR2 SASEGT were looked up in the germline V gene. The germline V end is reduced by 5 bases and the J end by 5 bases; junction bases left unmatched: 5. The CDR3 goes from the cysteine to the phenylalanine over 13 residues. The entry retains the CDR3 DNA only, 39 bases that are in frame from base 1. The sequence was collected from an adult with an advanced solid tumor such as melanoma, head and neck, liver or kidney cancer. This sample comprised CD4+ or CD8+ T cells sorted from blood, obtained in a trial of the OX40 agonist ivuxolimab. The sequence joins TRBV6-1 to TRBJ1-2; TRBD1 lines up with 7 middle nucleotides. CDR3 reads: CASSTGTAYGYTF. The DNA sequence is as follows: TGTGCCAGCAGTACCGGGACAGCGTATGGCTACACCTTC.